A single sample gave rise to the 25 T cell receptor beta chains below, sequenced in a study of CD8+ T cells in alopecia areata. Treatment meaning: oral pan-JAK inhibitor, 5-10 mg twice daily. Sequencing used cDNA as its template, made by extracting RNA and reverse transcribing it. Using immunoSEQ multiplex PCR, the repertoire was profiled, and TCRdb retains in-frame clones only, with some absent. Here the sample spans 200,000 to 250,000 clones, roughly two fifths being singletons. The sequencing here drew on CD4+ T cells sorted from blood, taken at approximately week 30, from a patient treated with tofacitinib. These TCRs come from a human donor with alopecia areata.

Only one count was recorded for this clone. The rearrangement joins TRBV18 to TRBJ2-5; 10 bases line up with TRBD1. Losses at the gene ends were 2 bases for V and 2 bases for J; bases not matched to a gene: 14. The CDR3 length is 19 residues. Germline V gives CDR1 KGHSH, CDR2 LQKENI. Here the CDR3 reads CASSPRMGQGKGRQETQYF. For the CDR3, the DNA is TGTGCCAGCTCACCAAGAATGGGACAGGGGAAGGGGAGGCAAGAGACCCAGTACTTC.

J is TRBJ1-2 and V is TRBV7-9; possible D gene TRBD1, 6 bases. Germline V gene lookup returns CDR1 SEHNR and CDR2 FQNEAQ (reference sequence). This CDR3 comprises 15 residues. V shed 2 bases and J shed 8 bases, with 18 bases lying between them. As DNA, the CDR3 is TGTGCCAGCAGCTTATCTGGGGGGCATGTCGACGGCTACACCTTC. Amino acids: CASSLSGGHVDGYTF.

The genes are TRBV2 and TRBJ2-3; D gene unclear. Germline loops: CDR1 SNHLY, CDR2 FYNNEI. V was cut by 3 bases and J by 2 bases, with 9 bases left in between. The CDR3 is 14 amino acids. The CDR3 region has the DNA TGTGCCAGCAGTGAGGGCAGCAACACAGATACGCAGTATTTT. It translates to CASSEGSNTDTQYF.

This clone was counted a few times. DNA of the CDR3: TGTGCCAGTAGTATCTCAGGAGCGGGAGGCGGTCAAGAGACCCAGTACTTC. Encoded protein: CASSISGAGGGQETQYF. The gene calls are TRBV19 and TRBJ2-5, with 9 bases aligning to TRBD2. The germline V gene has CDR1 LNHDA and CDR2 SQIVND (reference sequence). This CDR3 is built from 17 residues. The trim removed 3 bases at V and 2 bases at J, leaving 10 bases unmatched. The variable domain in full, with the rest retrieved from reference TRBV19 and TRBJ2-5, is DGGITQSPKYLFRKEGQNVTLSCEQNLNHDAMYWYRQDPGQGLRLIYYSQIVNDFQKGDIAEGYSVSREKKESFPLTVTSAQKNPTAFYLCASSISGAGGGQETQYFGPGTRLLVL.

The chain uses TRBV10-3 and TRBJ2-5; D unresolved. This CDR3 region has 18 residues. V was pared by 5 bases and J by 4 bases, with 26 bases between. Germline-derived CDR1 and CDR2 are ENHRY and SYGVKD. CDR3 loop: CAISSGLVGLAGGETQYF. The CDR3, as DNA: TGTGCCATCAGTTCGGGCTTGGTAGGGCTGGCCGGTGGAGAGACCCAGTACTTC.

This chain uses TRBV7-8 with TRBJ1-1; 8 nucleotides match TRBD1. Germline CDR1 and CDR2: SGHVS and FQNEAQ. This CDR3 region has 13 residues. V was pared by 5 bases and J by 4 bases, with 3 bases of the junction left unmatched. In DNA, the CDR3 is TGTGCCAGCAGCCAAACAGGGGGCACTGAAGCTTTCTTT. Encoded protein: CASSQTGGTEAFF.

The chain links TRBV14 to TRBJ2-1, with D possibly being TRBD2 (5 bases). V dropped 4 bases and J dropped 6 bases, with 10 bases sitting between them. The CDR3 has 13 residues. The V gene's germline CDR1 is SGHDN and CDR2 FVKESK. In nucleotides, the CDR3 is TGTGCCAGCAGCCTACTAGTTTCCAATGAGCAGTTCTTC. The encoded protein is CASSLLVSNEQFF.

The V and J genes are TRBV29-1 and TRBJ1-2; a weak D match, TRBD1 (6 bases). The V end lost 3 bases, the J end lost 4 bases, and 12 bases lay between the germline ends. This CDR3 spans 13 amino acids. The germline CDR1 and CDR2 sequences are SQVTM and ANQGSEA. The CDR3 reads CSVEGGVSYGYTF. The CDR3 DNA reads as TGCAGCGTTGAGGGGGGCGTGAGCTATGGCTACACCTTC.

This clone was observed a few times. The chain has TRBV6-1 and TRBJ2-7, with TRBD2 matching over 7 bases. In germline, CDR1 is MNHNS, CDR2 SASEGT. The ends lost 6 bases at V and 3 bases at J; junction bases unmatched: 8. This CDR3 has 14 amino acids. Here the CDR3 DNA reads TGTGCCAGCAGCCCGAAGGGAGGGGTCTACGAGCAGTACTTC. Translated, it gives CASSPKGGVYEQYF.

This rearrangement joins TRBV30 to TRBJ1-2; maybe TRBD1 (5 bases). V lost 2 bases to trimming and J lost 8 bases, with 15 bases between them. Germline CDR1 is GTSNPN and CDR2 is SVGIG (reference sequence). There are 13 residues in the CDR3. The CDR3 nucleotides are TGTGCCTGGAGTAAGGGGAAAGAAGGGGGCTACACCTTC. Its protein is CAWSKGKEGGYTF.

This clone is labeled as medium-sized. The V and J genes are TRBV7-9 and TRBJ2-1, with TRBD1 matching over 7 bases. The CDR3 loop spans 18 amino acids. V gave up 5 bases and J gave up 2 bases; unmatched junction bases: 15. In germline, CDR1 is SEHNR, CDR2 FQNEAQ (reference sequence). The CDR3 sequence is CASSRRDSEYTPYNEQFF. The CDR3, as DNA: TGTGCCAGCAGCCGACGGGACAGCGAGTATACCCCCTACAATGAGCAGTTCTTC.

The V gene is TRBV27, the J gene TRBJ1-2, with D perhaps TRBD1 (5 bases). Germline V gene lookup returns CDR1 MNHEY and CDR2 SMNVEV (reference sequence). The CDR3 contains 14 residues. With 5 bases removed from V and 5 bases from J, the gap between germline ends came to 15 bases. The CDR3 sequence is CASSPRGRDYGYTF. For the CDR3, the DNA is TGTGCCAGCAGTCCGCGGGGCAGGGATTATGGCTACACCTTC.

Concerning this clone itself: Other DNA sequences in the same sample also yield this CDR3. CDR3 DNA sequence: TGTGCCAGCAGCCGACAGGGTGAAGAGCAGTACTTC. Its translation is CASSRQGEEQYF. V usage is TRBV6-6 and J usage is TRBJ2-7; TRBD1 agrees at 7 bases. Germline CDR1 is MNHNY and CDR2 is SVGAGI (reference sequence). The length of the CDR3 is 12 residues. The ends lost 6 bases at V and 7 bases at J; junction bases unmatched: 6.

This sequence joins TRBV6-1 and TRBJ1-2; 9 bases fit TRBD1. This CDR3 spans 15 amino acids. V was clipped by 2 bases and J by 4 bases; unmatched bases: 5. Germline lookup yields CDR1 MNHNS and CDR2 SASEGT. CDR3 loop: CASSELGQGGYGYTF. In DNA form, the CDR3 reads TGTGCCAGCAGTGAACTGGGACAGGGAGGCTATGGCTACACCTTC.

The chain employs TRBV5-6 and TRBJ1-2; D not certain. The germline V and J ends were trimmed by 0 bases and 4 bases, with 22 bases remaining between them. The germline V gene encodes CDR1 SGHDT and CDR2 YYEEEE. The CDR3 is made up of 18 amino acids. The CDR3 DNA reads TGTGCCAGCAGCTTGGGGGTATTCGAAACGCATCGCTTCTATGGCTACACCTTC. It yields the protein CASSLGVFETHRFYGYTF.

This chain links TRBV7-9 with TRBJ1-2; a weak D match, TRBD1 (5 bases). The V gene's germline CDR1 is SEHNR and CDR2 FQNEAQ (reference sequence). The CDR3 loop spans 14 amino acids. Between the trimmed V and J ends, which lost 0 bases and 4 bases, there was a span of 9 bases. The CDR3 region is CASSLAGQLYGYTF. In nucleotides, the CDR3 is TGTGCCAGCAGCTTAGCGGGGCAGCTCTATGGCTACACCTTC.

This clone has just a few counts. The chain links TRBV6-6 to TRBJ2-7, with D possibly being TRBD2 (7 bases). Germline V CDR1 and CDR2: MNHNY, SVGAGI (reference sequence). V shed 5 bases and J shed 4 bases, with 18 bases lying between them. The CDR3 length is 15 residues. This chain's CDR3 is CASSTQGGGGYEQYF. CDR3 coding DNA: TGTGCCAGCAGTACCCAAGGGGGGGGCGGATACGAGCAGTACTTC.

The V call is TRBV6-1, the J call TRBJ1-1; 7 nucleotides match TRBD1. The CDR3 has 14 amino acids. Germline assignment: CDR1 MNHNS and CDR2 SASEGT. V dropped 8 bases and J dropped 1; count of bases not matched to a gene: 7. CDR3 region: CASAPGTANTEAFF. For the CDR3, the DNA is TGTGCCAGCGCTCCAGGGACAGCGAACACTGAAGCTTTCTTT.

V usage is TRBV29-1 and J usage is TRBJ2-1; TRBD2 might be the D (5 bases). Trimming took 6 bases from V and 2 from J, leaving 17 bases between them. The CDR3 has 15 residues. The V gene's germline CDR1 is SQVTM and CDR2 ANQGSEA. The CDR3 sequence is CSVQEDTPTYNEQFF. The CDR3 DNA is TGCAGCGTCCAGGAGGATACCCCTACCTACAATGAGCAGTTCTTC.

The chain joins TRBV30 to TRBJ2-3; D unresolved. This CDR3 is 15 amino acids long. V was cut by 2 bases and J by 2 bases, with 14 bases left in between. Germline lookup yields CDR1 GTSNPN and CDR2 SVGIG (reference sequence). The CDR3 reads CAWSLWATDTDTQYF. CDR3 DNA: TGTGCCTGGAGTCTCTGGGCTACCGACACAGATACGCAGTATTTT.

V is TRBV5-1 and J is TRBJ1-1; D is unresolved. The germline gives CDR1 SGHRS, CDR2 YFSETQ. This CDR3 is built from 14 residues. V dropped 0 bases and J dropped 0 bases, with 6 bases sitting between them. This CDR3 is CASSLATLNTEAFF. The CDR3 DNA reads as TGCGCCAGCAGCTTGGCTACTTTGAACACTGAAGCTTTCTTT.

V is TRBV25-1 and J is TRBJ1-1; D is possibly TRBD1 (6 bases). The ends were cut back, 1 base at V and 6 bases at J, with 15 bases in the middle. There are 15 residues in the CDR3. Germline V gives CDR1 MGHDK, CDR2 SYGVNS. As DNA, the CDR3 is TGTGCCAGCAGTGAATGGGAGGGCAGGGGAGCTGAAGCTTTCTTT. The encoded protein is CASSEWEGRGAEAFF.

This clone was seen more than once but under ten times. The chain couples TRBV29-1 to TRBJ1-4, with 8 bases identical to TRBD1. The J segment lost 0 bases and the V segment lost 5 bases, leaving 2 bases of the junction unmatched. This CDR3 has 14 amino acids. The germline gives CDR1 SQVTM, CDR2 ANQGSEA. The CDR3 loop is CSVSGQATNEKLFF. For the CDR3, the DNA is TGCAGCGTTTCGGGACAGGCAACTAATGAAAAACTGTTTTTT.

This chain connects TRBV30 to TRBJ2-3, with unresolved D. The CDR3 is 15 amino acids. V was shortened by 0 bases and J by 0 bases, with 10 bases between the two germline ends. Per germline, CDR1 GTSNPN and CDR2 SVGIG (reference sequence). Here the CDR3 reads CAWSVWVGSTDTQYF. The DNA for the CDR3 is TGTGCCTGGAGTGTATGGGTGGGGAGCACAGATACGCAGTATTTT. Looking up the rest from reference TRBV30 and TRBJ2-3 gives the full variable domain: SQTIHQWPATLVQPVGSPLSLECTVEGTSNPNLYWYRQAAGRGLQLLFYSVGIGQISSEVPQNLSASRPQDRQFILSSKKLLLSDSGFYLCAWSVWVGSTDTQYFGPGTRLTVL.

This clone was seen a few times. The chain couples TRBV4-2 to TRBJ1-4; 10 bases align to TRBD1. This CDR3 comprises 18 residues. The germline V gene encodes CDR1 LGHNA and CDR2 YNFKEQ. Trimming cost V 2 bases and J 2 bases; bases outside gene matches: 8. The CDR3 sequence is CASSQHGRDRGTNEKLFF. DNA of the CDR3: TGTGCCAGCAGCCAACATGGCCGGGACAGGGGTACTAATGAAAAACTGTTTTTT.